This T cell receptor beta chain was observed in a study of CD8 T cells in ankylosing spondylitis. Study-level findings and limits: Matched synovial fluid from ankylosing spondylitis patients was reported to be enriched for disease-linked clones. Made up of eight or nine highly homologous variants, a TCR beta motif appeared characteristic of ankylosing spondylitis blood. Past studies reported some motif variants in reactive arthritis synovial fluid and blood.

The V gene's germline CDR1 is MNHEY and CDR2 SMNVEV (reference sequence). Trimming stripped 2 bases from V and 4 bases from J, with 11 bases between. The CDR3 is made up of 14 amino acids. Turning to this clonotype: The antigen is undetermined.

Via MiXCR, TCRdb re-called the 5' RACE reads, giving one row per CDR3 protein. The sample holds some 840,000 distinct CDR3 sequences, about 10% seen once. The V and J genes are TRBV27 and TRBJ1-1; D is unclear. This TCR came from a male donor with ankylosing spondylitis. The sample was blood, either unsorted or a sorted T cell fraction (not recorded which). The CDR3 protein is CASSLTGRSTEAFF. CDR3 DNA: TGTGCCAGCAGTTTAACCGGCAGGAGCACTGAAGCTTTCTTT.